This TCR beta chain was sequenced for a study of CD8+CD57+ T cells in acquired aplastic anemia. In the study overall: Each DNA sample taken from sorted CD4+ and CD8+ cells came to about 3.4 ug on average. Read counts for CD4+ cells (from healthy donors) averaged roughly 11 million.

Trimming took off 6 bases at V and 6 bases at J, with 12 bases between the two ends. Germline CDR1 reads SGHVS; CDR2 reads FQNEAQ. The CDR3 runs 13 residues. TCR beta VDJ and CDR3 profiles were obtained from a genomic DNA template. TCRdb reanalysed the reads using MiXCR and keeps one entry per CDR3 protein. This table holds some 64,000 distinct CDR3 sequences, roughly 58% found once. The TCR comes from a human donor in good health, serving as a control. The chain links TRBV7-8 to TRBJ1-5; D is unclear. The source material was sorted CD4+, CD8+, or CD8+CD57+ T cells (not recorded which) from PBMCs. CDR3 amino acids: CASSGEGGQPQHF. CDR3 sequence (DNA): TGTGCCAGCAGTGGGGAGGGAGGTCAGCCCCAGCATTTT.